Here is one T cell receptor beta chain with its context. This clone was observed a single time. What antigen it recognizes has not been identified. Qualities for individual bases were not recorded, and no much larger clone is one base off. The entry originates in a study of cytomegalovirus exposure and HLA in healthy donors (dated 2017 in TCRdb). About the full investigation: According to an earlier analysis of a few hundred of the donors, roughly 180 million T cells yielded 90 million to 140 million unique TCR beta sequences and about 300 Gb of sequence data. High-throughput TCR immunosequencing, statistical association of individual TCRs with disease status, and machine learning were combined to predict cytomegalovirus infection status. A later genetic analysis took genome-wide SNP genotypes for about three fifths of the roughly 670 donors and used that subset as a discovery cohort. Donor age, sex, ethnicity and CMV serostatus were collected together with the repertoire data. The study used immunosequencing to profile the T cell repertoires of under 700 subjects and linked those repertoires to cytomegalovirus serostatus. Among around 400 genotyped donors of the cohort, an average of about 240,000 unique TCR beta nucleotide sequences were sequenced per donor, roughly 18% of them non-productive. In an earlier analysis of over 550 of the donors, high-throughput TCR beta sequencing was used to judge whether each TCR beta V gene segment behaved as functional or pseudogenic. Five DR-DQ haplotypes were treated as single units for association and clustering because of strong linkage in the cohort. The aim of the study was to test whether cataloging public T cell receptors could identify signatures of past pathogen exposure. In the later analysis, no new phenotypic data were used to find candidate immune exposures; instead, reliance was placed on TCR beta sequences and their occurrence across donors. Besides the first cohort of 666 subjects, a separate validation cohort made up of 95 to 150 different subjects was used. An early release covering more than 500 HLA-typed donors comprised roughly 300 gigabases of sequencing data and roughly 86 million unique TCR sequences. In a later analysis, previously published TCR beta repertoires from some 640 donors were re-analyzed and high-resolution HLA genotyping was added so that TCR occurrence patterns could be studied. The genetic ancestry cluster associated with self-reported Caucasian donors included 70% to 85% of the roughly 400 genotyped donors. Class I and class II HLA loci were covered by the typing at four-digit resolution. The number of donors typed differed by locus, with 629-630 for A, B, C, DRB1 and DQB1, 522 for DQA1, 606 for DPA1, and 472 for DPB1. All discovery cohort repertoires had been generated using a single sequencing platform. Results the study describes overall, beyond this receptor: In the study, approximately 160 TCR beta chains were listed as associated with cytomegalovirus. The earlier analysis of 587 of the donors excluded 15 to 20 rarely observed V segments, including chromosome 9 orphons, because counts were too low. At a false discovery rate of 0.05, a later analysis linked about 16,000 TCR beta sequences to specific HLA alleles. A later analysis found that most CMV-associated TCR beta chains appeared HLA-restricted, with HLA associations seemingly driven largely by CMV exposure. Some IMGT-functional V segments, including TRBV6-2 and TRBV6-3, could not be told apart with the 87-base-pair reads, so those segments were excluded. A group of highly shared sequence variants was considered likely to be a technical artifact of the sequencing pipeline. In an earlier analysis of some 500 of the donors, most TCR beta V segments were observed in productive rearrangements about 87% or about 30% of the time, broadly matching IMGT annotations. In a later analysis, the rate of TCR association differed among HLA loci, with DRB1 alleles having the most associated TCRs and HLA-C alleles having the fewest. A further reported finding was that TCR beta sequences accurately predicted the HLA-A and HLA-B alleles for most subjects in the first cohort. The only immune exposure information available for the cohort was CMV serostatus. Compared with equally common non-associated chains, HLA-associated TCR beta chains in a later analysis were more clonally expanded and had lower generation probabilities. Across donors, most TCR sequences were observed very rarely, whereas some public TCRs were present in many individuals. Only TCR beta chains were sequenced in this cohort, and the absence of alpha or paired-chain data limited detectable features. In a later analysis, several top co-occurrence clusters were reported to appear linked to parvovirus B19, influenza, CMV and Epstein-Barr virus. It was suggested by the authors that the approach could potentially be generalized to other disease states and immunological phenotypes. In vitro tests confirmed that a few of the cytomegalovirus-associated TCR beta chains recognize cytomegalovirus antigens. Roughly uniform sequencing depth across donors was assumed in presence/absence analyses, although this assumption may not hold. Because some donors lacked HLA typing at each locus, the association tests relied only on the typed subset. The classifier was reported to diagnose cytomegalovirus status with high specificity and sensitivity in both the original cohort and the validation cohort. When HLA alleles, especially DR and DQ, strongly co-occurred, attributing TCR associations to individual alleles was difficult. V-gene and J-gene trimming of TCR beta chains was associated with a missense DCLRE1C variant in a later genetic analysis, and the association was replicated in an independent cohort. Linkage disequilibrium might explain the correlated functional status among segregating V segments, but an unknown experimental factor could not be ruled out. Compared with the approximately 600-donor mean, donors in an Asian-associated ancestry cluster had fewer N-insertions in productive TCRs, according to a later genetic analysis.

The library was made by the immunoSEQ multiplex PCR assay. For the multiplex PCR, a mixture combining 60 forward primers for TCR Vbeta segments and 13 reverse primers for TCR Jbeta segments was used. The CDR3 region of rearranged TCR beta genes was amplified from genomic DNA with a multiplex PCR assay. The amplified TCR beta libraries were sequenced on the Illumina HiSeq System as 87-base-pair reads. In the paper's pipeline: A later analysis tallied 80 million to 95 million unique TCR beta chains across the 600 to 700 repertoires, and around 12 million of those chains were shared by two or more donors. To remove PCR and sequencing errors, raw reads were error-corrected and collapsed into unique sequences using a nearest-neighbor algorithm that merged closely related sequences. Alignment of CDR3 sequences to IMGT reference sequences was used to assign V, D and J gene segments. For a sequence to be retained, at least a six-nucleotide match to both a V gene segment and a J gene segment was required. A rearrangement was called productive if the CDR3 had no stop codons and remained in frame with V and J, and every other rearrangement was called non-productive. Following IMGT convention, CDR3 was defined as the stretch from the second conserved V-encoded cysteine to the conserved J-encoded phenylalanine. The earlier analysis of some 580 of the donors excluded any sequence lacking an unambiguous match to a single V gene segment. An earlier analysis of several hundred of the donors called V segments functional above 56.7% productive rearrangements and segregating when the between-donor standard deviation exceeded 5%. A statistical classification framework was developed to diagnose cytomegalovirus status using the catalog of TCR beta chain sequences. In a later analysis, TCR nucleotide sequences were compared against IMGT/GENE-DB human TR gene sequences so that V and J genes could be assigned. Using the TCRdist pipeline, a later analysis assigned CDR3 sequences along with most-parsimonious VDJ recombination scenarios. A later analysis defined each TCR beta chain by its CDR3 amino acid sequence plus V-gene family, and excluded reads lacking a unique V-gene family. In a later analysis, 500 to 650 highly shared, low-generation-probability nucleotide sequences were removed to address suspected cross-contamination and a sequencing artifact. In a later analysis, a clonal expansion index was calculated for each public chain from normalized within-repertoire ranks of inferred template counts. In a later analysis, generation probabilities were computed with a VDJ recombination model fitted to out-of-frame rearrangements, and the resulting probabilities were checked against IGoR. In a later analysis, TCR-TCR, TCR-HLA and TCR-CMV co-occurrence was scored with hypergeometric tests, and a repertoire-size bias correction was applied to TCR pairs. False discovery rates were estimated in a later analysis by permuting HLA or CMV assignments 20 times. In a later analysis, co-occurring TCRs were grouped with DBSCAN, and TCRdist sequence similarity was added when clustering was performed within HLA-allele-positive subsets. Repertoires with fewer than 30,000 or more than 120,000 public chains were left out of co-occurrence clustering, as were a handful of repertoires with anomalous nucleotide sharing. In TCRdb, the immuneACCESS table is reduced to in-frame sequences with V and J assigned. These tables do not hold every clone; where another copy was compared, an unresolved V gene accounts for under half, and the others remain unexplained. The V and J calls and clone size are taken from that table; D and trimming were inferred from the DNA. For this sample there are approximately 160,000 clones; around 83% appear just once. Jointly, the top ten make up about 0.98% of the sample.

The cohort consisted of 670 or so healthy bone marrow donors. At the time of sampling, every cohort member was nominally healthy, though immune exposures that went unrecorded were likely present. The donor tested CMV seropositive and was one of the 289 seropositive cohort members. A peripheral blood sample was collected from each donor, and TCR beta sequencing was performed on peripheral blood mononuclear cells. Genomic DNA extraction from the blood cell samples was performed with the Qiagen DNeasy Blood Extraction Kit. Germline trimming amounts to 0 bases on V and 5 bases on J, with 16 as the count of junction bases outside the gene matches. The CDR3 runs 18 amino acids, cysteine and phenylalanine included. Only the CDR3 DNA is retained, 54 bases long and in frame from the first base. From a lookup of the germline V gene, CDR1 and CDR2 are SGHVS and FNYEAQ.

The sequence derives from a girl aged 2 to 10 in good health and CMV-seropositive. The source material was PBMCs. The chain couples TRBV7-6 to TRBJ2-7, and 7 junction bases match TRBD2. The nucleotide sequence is TGTGCCAGCAGCTTAGCCCTTTCCCGACTAGCCAGAAGCGACGAGCAGTACTTC. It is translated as CASSLALSRLARSDEQYF.